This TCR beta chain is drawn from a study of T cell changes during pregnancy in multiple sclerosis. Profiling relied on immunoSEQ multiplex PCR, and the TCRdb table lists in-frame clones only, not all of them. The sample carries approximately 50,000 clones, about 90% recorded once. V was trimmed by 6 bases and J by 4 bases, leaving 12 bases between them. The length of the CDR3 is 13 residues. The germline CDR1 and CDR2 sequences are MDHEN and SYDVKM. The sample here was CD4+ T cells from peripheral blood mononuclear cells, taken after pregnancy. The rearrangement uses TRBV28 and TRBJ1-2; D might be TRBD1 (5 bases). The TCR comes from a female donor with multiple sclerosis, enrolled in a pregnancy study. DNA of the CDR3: TGTGCCAGCAGCCAGGGCCAGGGCTATGGCTACACCTTC. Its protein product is CASSQGQGYGYTF.